This T cell receptor beta chain was documented in a study of OX40 agonist ivuxolimab in advanced cancers. Some background on the complete study: The costimulatory receptor OX40 (CD134) was targeted by ivuxolimab, a fully human IgG2 agonistic monoclonal antibody. The monotherapy dose-escalation portion (N ≈ 50 patients) of the phase I ivuxolimab trial is reported in the paper. Of the roughly 51 patients in dose escalation, about 20 had hepatocellular carcinoma, about 15 had melanoma, 9 had renal cell carcinoma and 9 had head and neck cancer. Intravenous ivuxolimab was administered to patients every 2 weeks at six dose levels: 0.01, 0.1, 0.3, 1.5, 3 and 10 mg/kg. A male proportion of around 81% and a mean age of about 60 years, ranging from about 23 to 90, were recorded for the dose-escalation cohort. Partial responses occurred in three dose-escalation patients: two with cutaneous melanoma and one with hepatocellular carcinoma. The point of sequencing TCRbeta in the periphery was to test whether ivuxolimab changed TCR sequence diversity and drove clonal T-cell expansion. Patients were allowed to have had prior anti-PD-1, anti-PD-L1 or anti-CTLA-4 therapy, and 30% to 50% of the dose-escalation patients had previously received checkpoint inhibitors.

Reading the germline V gene gives CDR1 MDHEN and CDR2 SYDVKM. Deletion took 2 bases off V and 6 bases off J, with a span of 10 bases between the germline ends. The CDR3, from cysteine to phenylalanine, totals 13 residues. The retained sequence is limited to the CDR3, 39 bases, with the frame set at the first base. To sequence the TCRbeta CDR3 region, genomic DNA was isolated from the sorted cells. TCRbeta CDR3 regions were sequenced using the immunoSEQ Assay. TCRdb took over this immuneACCESS table, retaining in-frame rearrangements with V and J assigned. Such tables are incomplete; in checked studies, under half of the missing clones stem from an unresolved V gene, and the remainder is unexplained. This sample comprises some 67,000 clones, 85% of them detected only once. The ten most abundant clones make up about 0.83% of the sample. Regarding this clone: The antigen it binds to is not known. No per-base quality is available; no much larger clone lies one base away.

The trial excluded patients who had a history of autoimmune disease or who were on systemic immunosuppression. Peripheral blood for TCR sequencing was collected from all dose cohorts at baseline, on cycle 4 day 1, and on cycle 7 day 1. The samples were taken from a phase I, first-in-human, multicenter, open-label dose-escalation trial of ivuxolimab. Adults with locally advanced or metastatic melanoma, renal cell carcinoma, hepatocellular carcinoma or head and neck squamous cell carcinoma were enrolled in the trial. Before TCR sequencing, CD4+ T cells and CD8+ T cells were sorted from peripheral blood as separate populations. What the work shows at the level of the full study, not this receptor alone: Low levels of normalized T-cell clonal expansion were also seen in some patients who did not respond. After ivuxolimab, CD8+ T cells had more expanded clones than CD4+ T cells on average. At doses from 0.1 to 3.0 mg/kg, clonal expansion was seen in both CD4+ and CD8+ blood T cells between baseline and week 6. Antigen specificity was not determined for the clonally expanded peripheral T cells. In the 0.1-3.0 mg/kg groups, partial responders were among the patients with the lowest normalized peripheral clonal expansion, particularly in CD8+ T cells.

The sequence was collected from an adult with an advanced solid tumor such as melanoma, head and neck, liver or kidney cancer. The V and J genes are TRBV28 and TRBJ1-1; the D gene is unclear. The sequenced sample was CD4+ or CD8+ T cells sorted from blood, obtained in a trial of the OX40 agonist ivuxolimab. The DNA reads TGTGCCAGCAGTTTACGCTCTGGGGCTGAAGCTTTCTTT. It is translated as CASSLRSGAEAFF.